This T cell receptor beta chain emerged from a study of graft-versus-host responses after intestinal transplantation. Study overall: Transplants given to recipients were multivisceral, liver-intestinal, or isolated intestinal. Study observations and caveats: Recipient bone marrow held GvH clones, some seen earlier in ileum or blood.

CDR1 LGHNA and CDR2 YNFKEQ come from the germline V gene. V was trimmed by 0 bases and J by 5 bases, leaving 8 bases between them. CDR3 length: 14 residues. Using immunoSEQ multiplex PCR, the repertoire was profiled, and TCRdb retains in-frame clones only, with some absent. The sample lists 70,000 to 100,000 clones, approximately 88% occurring once. As to this clone: Its antigen remains unidentified.

This sequence was found in a human donor who received an intestinal transplant. The chain has TRBV4-2 and TRBJ2-1; D is unclear. This specimen consisted of unstimulated CD4+ T cells sorted from spleen or lymph node cells, obtained before intestinal transplant. This CDR3 reads CASSQEVRDNEQFF. In nucleotides, the CDR3 is TGTGCCAGCAGCCAAGAGGTCCGGGACAATGAGCAGTTCTTC.